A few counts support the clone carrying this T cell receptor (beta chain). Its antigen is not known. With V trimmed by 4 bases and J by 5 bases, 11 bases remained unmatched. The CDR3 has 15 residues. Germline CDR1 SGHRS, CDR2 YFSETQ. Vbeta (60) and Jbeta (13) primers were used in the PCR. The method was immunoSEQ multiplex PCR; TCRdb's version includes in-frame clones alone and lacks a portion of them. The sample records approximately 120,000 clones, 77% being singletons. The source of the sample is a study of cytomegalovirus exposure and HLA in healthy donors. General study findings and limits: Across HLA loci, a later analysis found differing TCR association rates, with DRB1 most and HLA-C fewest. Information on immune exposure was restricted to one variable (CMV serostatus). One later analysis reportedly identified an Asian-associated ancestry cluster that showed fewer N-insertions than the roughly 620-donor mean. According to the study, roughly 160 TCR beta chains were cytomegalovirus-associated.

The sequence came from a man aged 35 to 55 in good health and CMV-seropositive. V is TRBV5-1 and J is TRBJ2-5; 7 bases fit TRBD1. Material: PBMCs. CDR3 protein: CASSQVPTGAETQYF. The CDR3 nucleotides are TGCGCCAGCAGCCAAGTCCCTACAGGGGCGGAGACCCAGTACTTC.